These 2 T cell receptor beta chains originate from one sample sequenced in a study of technical replicates of blood from a few donors. Produced via immunoSEQ multiplex PCR; TCRdb's table is partial and in-frame only. Of approximately 81,000 clones in the sample, around 96% were seen once. The sequencing input was T cells isolated from PBMCs. Receptors originate from a human donor in good health.

V is TRBV5-4 and J is TRBJ2-2, with 9 nucleotides matching TRBD2. The germline V gene encodes CDR1 SGHNT and CDR2 YYREEE (reference sequence). V lost 4 bases to trimming and J lost 4 bases; unmatched junction nucleotides: 14. The length of the CDR3 is 18 residues. The CDR3 is CASSPAGSGSLSTGELFF. CDR3 DNA sequence: TGTGCCAGCAGCCCGGCAGGTAGCGGGAGCTTAAGCACCGGGGAGCTGTTTTTT.

This clone was seen a handful of times. The chain employs TRBV11-3 and TRBJ2-3, with 10 bases aligning to TRBD1. The junction had 6 bases not matched to a gene; V was cut back by 5 bases and J by 4 bases. Per germline, CDR1 SGHNT and CDR2 YENEEA. The CDR3 is 15 amino acids. This CDR3 reads CASSPDRGRADTQYF. The CDR3 DNA follows: TGTGCCAGCAGCCCAGACAGGGGGCGCGCAGATACGCAGTATTTT.